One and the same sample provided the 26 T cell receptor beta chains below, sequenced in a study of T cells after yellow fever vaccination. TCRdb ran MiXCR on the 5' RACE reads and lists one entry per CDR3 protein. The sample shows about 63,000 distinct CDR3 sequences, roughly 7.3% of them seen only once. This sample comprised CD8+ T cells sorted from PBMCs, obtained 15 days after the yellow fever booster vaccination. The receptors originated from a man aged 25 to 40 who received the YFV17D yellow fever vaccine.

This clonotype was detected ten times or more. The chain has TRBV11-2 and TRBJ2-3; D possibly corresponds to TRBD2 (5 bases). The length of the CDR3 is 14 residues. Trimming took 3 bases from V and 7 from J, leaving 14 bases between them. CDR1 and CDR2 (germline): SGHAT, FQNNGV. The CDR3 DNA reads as TGTGCCAGCAGCTTCCAGGCTAGCCAGTATACGCAGTATTTT. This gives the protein CASSFQASQYTQYF.

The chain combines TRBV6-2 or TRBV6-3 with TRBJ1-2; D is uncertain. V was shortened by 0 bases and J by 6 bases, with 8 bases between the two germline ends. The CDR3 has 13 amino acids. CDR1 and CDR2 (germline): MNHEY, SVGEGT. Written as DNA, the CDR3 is TGTGCCAGCAGTTACTCGAAACCCGATGGCTACACCTTC. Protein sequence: CASSYSKPDGYTF.

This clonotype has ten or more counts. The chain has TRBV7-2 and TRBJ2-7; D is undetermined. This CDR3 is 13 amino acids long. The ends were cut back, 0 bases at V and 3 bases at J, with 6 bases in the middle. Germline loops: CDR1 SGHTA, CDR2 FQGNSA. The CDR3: CASSLAPVYEQYF. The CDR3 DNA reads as TGTGCCAGCAGCTTAGCTCCCGTCTACGAGCAGTACTTC.

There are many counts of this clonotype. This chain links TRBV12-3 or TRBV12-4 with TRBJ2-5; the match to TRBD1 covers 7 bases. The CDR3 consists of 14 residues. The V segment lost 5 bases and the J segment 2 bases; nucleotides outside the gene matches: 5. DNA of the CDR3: TGTGCCAGCAGTACTCACAGGGGACAAGAGACCCAGTACTTC. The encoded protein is CASSTHRGQETQYF.

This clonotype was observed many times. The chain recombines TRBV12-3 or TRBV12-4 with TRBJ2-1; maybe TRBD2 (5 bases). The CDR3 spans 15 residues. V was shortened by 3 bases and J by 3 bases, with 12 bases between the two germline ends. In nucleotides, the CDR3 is TGTGCCAGCAGTTTTCTGACTACCATCTACAATGAGCAGTTCTTC. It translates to CASSFLTTIYNEQFF.

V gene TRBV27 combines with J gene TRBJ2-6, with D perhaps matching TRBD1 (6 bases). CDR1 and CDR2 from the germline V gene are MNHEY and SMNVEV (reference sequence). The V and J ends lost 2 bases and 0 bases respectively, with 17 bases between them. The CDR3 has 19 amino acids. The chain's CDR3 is CASSLNPTGFSSGANVLTF. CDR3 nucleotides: TGTGCCAGCAGTTTAAACCCGACAGGCTTCTCCTCTGGGGCCAACGTCCTGACTTTC.

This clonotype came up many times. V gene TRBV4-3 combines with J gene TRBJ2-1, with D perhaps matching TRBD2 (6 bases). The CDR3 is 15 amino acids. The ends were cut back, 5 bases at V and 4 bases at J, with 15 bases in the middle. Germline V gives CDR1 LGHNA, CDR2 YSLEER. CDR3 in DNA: TGCGCCAGCAGCTTTCGCGGGGCTACTTACAATGAGCAGTTCTTC. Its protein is CASSFRGATYNEQFF.

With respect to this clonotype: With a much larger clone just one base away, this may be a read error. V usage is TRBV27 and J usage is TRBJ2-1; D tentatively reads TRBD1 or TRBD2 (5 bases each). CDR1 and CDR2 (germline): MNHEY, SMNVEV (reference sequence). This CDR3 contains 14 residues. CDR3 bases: TGTGCCAGCAGGTTATTGGTGGGGGACGTCGAGCAGTTCTTC. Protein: CASRLLVGDVEQFF.

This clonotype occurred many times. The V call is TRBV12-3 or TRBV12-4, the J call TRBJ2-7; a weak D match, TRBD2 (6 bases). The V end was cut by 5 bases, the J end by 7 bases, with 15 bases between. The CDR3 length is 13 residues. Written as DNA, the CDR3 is TGTGCCAGCAGTGCAGCGGGCAGACTAGAGCAGTACTTC. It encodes CASSAAGRLEQYF.

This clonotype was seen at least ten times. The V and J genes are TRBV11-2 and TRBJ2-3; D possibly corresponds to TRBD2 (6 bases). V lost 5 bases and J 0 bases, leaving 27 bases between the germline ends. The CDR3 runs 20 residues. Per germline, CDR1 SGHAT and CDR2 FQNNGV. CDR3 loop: CASSLPRGSGDLASTDTQYF. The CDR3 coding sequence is TGTGCCAGCAGCCTCCCCCGGGGTAGCGGAGACCTTGCTAGCACAGATACGCAGTATTTT.

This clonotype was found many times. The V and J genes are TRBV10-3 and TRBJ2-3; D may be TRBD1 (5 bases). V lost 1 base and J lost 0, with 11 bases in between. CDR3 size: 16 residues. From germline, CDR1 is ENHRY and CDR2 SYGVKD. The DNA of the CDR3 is TGTGCCATCAGTGAGTTCGCAGGGTCTAGCACAGATACGCAGTATTTT. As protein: CAISEFAGSSTDTQYF.

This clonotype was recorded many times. The CDR3 sequence: CAGQNPGLAGAGNTGELFF. As DNA, the CDR3 is TGTGCCGGACAAAACCCCGGACTAGCGGGAGCCGGGAACACCGGGGAGCTGTTTTTT. The genes are TRBV27 and TRBJ2-2, with 13 positions matching TRBD2. The junction had 16 bases not matched to a gene; V was cut back by 11 bases and J by 1 base. This CDR3 comprises 19 residues. The V gene's germline CDR1 is MNHEY and CDR2 SMNVEV (reference sequence).

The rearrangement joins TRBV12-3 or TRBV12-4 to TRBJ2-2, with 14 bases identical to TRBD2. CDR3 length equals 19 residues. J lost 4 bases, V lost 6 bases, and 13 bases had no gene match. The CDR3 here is CASRQTLGLAGEITGELFF. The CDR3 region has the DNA TGTGCCAGCAGGCAGACCTTGGGACTAGCGGGAGAGATCACCGGGGAGCTGTTTTTT.

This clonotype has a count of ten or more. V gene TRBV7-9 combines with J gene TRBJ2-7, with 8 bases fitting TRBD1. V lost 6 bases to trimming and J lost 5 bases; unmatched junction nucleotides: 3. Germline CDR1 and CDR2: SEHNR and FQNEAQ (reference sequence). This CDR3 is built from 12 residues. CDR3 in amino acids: CASRTTGDEQYF. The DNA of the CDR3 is TGTGCCAGCAGAACGACAGGGGACGAGCAGTACTTC.

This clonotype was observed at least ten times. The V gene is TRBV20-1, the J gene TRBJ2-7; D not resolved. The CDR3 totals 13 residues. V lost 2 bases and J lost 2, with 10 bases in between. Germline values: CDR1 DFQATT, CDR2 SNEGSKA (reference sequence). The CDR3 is CSARPSTTYEQYF. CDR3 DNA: TGCAGTGCTAGACCCTCAACCACCTACGAGCAGTACTTC.

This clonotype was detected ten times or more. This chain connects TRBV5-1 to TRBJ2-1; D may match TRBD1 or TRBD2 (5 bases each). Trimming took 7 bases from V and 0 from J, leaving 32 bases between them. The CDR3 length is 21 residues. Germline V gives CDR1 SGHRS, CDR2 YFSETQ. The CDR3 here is CASYAEIVQGAVFPSYNEQFF. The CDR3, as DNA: TGCGCCAGCTACGCTGAAATCGTGCAGGGAGCGGTGTTTCCCTCCTACAATGAGCAGTTCTTC.

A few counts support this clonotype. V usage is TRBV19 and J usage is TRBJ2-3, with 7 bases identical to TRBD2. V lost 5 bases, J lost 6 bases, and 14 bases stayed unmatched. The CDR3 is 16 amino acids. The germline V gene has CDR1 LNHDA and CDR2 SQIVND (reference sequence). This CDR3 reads CASSGGWVAGDDTQYF. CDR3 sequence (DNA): TGTGCCAGTAGTGGAGGGTGGGTAGCGGGTGACGATACGCAGTATTTT.

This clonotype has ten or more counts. In DNA, the CDR3 is TGCGCCAGCAGGATCGAGACTAGCGGGGAGAAGTTCACAGATACGCAGTATTTT. It is translated as CASRIETSGEKFTDTQYF. The chain couples TRBV10-2 to TRBJ2-3; 11 bases are shared with TRBD2. V gave up 6 bases and J gave up 2 bases; unmatched junction bases: 13. Germline CDR1 is WSHSY and CDR2 is SAAADI. The CDR3 sequence is 18 residues long.

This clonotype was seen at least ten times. In DNA, the CDR3 is TGTGCCGTTCGACTAGCGGGTAGCACAGATACGCAGTATTTT. It encodes CAVRLAGSTDTQYF. The chain carries TRBV6-1 and TRBJ2-3, with 10 bases identical to TRBD2. This CDR3 has 14 residues. Germline V gives CDR1 MNHNS, CDR2 SASEGT. Trimming removed 11 bases from V and 0 bases from J; junction bases left unmatched: 5.

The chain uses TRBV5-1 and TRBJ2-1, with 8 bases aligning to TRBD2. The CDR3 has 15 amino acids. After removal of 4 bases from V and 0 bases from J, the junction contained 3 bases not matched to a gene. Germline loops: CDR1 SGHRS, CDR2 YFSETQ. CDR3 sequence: CASSQSGSSYNEQFF. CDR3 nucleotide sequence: TGCGCCAGCAGCCAGAGCGGGAGCTCCTACAATGAGCAGTTCTTC. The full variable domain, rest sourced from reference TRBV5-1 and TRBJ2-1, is KAGVTQTPRYLIKTRGQQVTLSCSPISGHRSVSWYQQTPGQGLQFLFEYFSETQRNKGNFPGRFSGRQFSNSRSEMNVSTLELGDSALYLCASSQSGSSYNEQFFGPGTRLTVL.

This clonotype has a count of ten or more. The CDR3 region has the DNA TGTGCCAGCAGCTACTCGGGGGACACTGAAGCTTTCTTT. Its protein product is CASSYSGDTEAFF. The J gene is TRBJ1-1, the V gene TRBV7-8; maybe TRBD1 (5 bases). V lost 4 bases, J lost 3 bases, and 9 bases lay in between. Germline V CDR1 and CDR2: SGHVS, FQNEAQ. The CDR3 runs 13 residues. Together with reference TRBV7-8 and TRBJ1-1, the CDR3 gives the full variable domain: GAGVSQSPRYKVAKRGQDVALRCDPISGHVSLFWYQQALGQGPEFLTYFQNEAQLDKSGLPSDRFFAERPEGSVSTLKIQRTQQEDSAVYLCASSYSGDTEAFFGQGTRLTVV.

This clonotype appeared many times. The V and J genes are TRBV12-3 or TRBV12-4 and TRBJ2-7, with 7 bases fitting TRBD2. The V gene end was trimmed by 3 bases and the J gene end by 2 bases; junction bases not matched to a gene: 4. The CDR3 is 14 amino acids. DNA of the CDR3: TGTGCCAGCAGTTTTAGCGGGCCCCCCTACGAGCAGTACTTC. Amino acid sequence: CASSFSGPPYEQYF.

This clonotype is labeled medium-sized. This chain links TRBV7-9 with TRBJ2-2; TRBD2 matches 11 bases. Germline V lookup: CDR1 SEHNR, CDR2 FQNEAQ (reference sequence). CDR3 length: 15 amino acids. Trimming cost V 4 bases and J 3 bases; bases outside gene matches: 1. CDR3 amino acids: CASSSGLADTGELFF. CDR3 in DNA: TGTGCCAGCAGCTCGGGACTAGCGGACACCGGGGAGCTGTTTTTT.

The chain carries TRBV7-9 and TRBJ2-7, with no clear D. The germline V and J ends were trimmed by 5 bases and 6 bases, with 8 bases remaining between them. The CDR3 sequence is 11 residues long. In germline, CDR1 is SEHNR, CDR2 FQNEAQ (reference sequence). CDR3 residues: CASSEASEQYF. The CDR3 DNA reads TGTGCCAGCAGCGAAGCGTCCGAGCAGTACTTC.

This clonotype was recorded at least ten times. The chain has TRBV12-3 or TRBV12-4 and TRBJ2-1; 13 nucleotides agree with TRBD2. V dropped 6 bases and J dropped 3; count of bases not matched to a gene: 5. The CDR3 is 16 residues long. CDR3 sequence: CASSRGTSGIYNEQFF. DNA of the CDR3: TGTGCCAGCAGCCGTGGGACTAGCGGGATCTACAATGAGCAGTTCTTC.

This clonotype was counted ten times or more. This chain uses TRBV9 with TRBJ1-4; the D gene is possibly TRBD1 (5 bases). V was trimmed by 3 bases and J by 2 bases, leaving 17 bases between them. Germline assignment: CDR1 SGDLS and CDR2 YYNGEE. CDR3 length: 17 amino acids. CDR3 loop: CASSGRRMGETNEKLFF. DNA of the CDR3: TGTGCCAGCAGCGGGAGACGTATGGGGGAGACTAATGAAAAACTGTTTTTT.